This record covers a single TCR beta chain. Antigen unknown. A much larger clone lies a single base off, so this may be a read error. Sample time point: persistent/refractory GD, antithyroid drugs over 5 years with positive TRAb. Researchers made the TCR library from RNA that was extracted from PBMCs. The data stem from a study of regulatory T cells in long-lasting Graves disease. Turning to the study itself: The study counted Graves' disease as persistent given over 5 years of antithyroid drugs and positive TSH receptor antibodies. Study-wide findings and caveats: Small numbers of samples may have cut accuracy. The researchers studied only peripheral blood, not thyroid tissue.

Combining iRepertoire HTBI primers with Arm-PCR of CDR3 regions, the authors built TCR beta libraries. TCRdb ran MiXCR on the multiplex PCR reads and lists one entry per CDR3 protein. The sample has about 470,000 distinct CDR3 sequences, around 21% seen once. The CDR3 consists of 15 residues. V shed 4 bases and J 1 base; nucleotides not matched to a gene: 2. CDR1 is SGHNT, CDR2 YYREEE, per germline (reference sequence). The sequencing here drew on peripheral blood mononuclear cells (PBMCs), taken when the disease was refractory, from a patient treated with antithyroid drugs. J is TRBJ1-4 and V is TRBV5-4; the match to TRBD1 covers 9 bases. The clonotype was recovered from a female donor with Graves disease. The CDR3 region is CASSPDRGTNEKLFF. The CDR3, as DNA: TGTGCCAGCAGCCCGGACAGGGGAACTAATGAAAAACTGTTTTTT.